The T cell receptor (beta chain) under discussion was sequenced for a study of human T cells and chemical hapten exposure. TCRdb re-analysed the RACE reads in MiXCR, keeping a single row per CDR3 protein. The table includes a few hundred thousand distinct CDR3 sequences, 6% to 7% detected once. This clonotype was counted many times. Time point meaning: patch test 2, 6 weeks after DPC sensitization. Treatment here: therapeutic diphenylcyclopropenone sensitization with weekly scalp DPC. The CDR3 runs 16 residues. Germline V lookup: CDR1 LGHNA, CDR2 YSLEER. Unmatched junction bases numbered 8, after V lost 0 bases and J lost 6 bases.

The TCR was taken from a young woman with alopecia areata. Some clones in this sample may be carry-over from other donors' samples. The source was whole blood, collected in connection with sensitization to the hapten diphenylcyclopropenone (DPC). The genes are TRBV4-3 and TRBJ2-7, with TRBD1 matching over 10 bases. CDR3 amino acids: CASSQEWTGGWREQYF. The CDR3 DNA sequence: TGCGCCAGCAGCCAAGAATGGACAGGGGGGTGGCGCGAGCAGTACTTC.